One sample yielded the 8 T cell receptor beta chains listed below, sequenced in a study of T-cell memory formation after mild COVID-19. TCRdb redid the calling of the 5' RACE reads with MiXCR, one entry per CDR3 protein. The data hold roughly 240,000 distinct CDR3 sequences, with 15% to 17% observed a single time. Sequencing was carried out using PBMCs or a T cell subset sorted from them (not recorded which). Source of these receptors: an adult woman who had mild COVID-19 (a few samples of this study predate the infection). Cell type and time point are not known.

V gene TRBV30 combines with J gene TRBJ2-1; TRBD2 matches at 7 bases. CDR1 is GTSNPN, CDR2 SVGIG, per germline (reference sequence). J was trimmed by 11 bases and V by 1 base; bases with no gene match: 8. CDR3 length: 13 amino acids. The CDR3 coding sequence is TGTGCCTGGAGTGCCGGGACTACATTTCAGCAGTTCTTC. Protein: CAWSAGTTFQQFF.

This clonotype was seen more than once but under ten times. The rearrangement uses TRBV5-1 and TRBJ2-1; D is possibly TRBD1 (5 bases). CDR1 and CDR2 from the germline V gene are SGHRS and YFSETQ. The CDR3 consists of 12 residues. Trimming took off 7 bases at V and 9 bases at J, with 14 bases between the two ends. The CDR3 coding sequence is TGCGCCAGCGGGATTGACAGTTCTGAGCAGTTCTTC. Translating gives CASGIDSSEQFF.

The rearrangement links TRBV7-9 to TRBJ1-1; D gene uncertain. This CDR3 region has 11 residues. The V end lost 2 bases, the J end lost 11 bases, and 9 bases lay between the germline ends. Germline lookup yields CDR1 SEHNR and CDR2 FQNEAQ (reference sequence). The CDR3: CASSLQWAAFF. The CDR3 DNA sequence: TGTGCCAGCAGCTTACAATGGGCGGCTTTCTTT.

This chain joins TRBV2 and TRBJ2-1, with D possibly TRBD2 on 5 matching bases. The germline gives CDR1 SNHLY, CDR2 FYNNEI. The CDR3 is 14 amino acids. V lost 4 bases and J lost 9, with 16 bases in between. For the CDR3, the DNA is TGTGCCAGCAGTGGCGGGCAGCTGGTAGGTGAGCAGTTCTTC. Its protein product is CASSGGQLVGEQFF.

The sample holds many counts of this clonotype. The chain is built from TRBV3-1 and TRBJ1-1; D call uncertain. The germline CDR1 and CDR2 sequences are LGHDT and YNNKEL (reference sequence). Trimming took 5 bases from V and 4 from J, leaving 11 bases between them. The CDR3 consists of 13 residues. Written as DNA, the CDR3 is TGTGCCAGCAGCTCCCGGATGGGCACTGAAGCTTTCTTT. Encoded protein: CASSSRMGTEAFF.

This clonotype has only a few counts. The rearrangement links TRBV6-2 or TRBV6-3 to TRBJ2-7; 12 bases fit TRBD2. V lost 2 bases to trimming and J lost 2 bases; unmatched junction nucleotides: 7. CDR1 MNHEY and CDR2 SVGEGT come from the germline V gene. The CDR3 consists of 17 residues. The CDR3 DNA follows: TGTGCCAGCAGTTACGAGATGACTAGCGGGAGACCCTACGAGCAGTACTTC. Its translation is CASSYEMTSGRPYEQYF.

The chain has TRBV30 and TRBJ1-3; no clear D. Germline-derived CDR1 and CDR2 are GTSNPN and SVGIG (reference sequence). The ends were cut back, 4 bases at V and 3 bases at J, with 7 bases in the middle. CDR3 size: 12 residues. The CDR3 loop is CAWTPVGNTIYF. The DNA of the CDR3 is TGTGCCTGGACTCCGGTTGGAAACACCATATATTTT.

The chain links TRBV3-1 to TRBJ2-5, with D maybe TRBD2 (6 bases). In germline, CDR1 is LGHDT, CDR2 YNNKEL (reference sequence). CDR3 size: 14 residues. The V and J ends lost 3 bases and 4 bases respectively, with 12 bases between them. The CDR3 region has the DNA TGTGCCAGCAGCCAGAGCACCGGGGGAGAGACCCAGTACTTC. Encoded protein: CASSQSTGGETQYF.